This is a list of T cell receptor beta chains from one sample in a study of blood T cell repertoires in COVID-19. Data came from immunoSEQ multiplex PCR; TCRdb stores just in-frame clones and leaves some out. The data contain 350,000 to 400,000 clones, 89% of them singletons. Sequencing was performed on peripheral blood. These receptors were obtained from a woman under 40 with COVID-19, enrolled during active disease. Both conserved end residues are part of each CDR3. D genes are given only for firm matches. Clone size is given for some rows only: seen once, a few or many times, or a class if the clone is expanded.

D,size,J,V,CDR3,DNA
-,-,TRBJ2-2,TRBV7-9,CASSEQAMNTGELFF,TGTGCCAGCAGCGAACAGGCGATGAACACCGGGGAGCTGTTTTTT
TRBD1,-,TRBJ2-1,TRBV18,CASSLGTGDNEQFF,TGTGCCAGCTCACTAGGGACAGGGGACAATGAGCAGTTCTTC
TRBD2,-,TRBJ2-7,TRBV3-1/TRBV3-2,CASSQVGGGYEQYF,TGTGCCAGCAGCCAAGTGGGGGGGGGCTACGAGCAGTACTTC
TRBD1,-,TRBJ2-7,TRBV15,CATSRLQGAHYEQYF,TGTGCCACCAGTAGACTACAGGGGGCCCATTACGAGCAGTACTTC
TRBD2,-,TRBJ2-1,TRBV7-6,CASSYFTGTSGNNEQFF,TGTGCCAGCAGCTATTTTACCGGGACTAGCGGGAACAATGAGCAGTTCTTC
TRBD1,-,TRBJ2-1,TRBV19,CATDDRDNEQFF,TGTGCCACCGACGACAGGGACAATGAGCAGTTCTTC
TRBD1,-,TRBJ2-5,TRBV24-1,CATSDPGGAKETQYF,TGTGCCACCAGTGATCCAGGGGGAGCTAAAGAGACCCAGTACTTC
-,-,TRBJ1-1,TRBV11-3,CASSFASETEAFF,TGTGCCAGCAGCTTTGCGAGTGAAACTGAAGCTTTCTTT
-,-,TRBJ2-7,TRBV12-3/TRBV12-4,CASSPSRLVEQYF,TGTGCCAGCAGCCCGAGTCGCTTAGTAGAGCAGTACTTC
-,-,TRBJ2-3,TRBV29-1,CSSGTLVADTQYF,TGCAGCTCAGGGACACTGGTGGCAGATACGCAGTATTTT
-,-,TRBJ1-5,TRBV28,CATLKGFRNQPQHF,TGTGCCACCTTAAAGGGGTTCCGCAATCAGCCCCAGCATTTT
TRBD1,-,TRBJ2-1,TRBV19,CASRPKGQGVEGEQFF,TGTGCCAGTAGACCTAAGGGACAGGGGGTAGAGGGTGAGCAGTTCTTC
-,-,TRBJ1-6,TRBV11-2,CASRTLQGISSPLHF,TGTGCCAGCAGGACCCTTCAGGGAATTTCTTCACCCCTCCACTTT
-,-,TRBJ2-2,TRBV11-2,CASSSFAGELFF,TGTGCCAGCAGCTCCTTCGCCGGGGAGCTGTTTTTT
TRBD1,-,TRBJ1-1,TRBV7-2,CASSPWTGLNTEAFF,TGTGCCAGCAGCCCCTGGACAGGGTTGAACACTGAAGCTTTCTTT
-,-,TRBJ1-2,TRBV5-1,CASSLAGGATVGYTF,TGCGCCAGCAGCTTGGCCGGCGGGGCGACGGTTGGCTACACCTTC
-,-,TRBJ2-7,TRBV6-2/TRBV6-3,CASSNSDSWAYEQYF,TGTGCCAGCAGCAACTCGGACTCATGGGCCTACGAGCAGTACTTC
TRBD2,-,TRBJ2-5,TRBV27,CASSFGTRALETQYF,TGTGCCAGCAGCTTCGGGACTAGGGCCCTTGAGACCCAGTACTTC
TRBD1,-,TRBJ1-1,TRBV27,CASSLGTGNTFF,TGTGCCAGCAGTCTCGGGACAGGGAATACTTTCTTT
-,-,TRBJ2-1,TRBV20-1,CSARGRDEQFF,TGCAGTGCTAGAGGTCGGGATGAGCAGTTCTTC
-,-,TRBJ2-7,TRBV11-2,CASSSGEGQSYEQYF,TGTGCCAGCAGCTCGGGTGAAGGACAGTCCTACGAGCAGTACTTC
TRBD1,once,TRBJ1-1,TRBV5-5,CASSEADRVGPEAFF,TGTGCCAGCAGCGAAGCGGACAGGGTTGGCCCTGAAGCTTTCTTT
-,-,TRBJ2-2,TRBV7-6,CASSGGSTSSTGELFF,TGTGCCAGCAGTGGAGGGAGTACTAGCTCCACCGGGGAGCTGTTTTTT
-,-,TRBJ1-1,TRBV24-1,CATQGNTEAFF,TGTGCCACCCAGGGGAACACTGAAGCTTTCTTT
TRBD1,-,TRBJ2-7,TRBV6-2/TRBV6-3,CASSRDRGYEQYF,TGTGCCAGCAGTAGGGACAGGGGCTACGAGCAGTACTTC
TRBD2,-,TRBJ2-3,TRBV27,CASSAGTSLPLYDTQYF,TGTGCCAGCAGTGCCGGGACTAGTCTCCCCTTGTATGATACGCAGTATTTT
TRBD1,-,TRBJ2-3,TRBV19,CASSPRPRTGGLFGGLDTQYF,TGTGCCAGTAGTCCTCGCCCCCGGACAGGGGGCTTATTTGGTGGGTTAGATACGCAGTATTTT
-,-,TRBJ1-4,TRBV6-5,CASSYRQSATNEKLFF,TGTGCCAGCAGTTACCGACAGTCAGCAACTAATGAAAAACTGTTTTTT
-,-,TRBJ2-3,TRBV10-3,CAISGDSTDTQYF,TGTGCCATCTCGGGAGATTCCACAGATACGCAGTATTTT
TRBD1,-,TRBJ1-2,TRBV10-3,CAINPGQGDRGYTF,TGTGCCATCAACCCCGGACAGGGGGACAGAGGCTACACCTTC
TRBD1,-,TRBJ2-7,TRBV6-2/TRBV6-3,CASSLDRELSEQYF,TGTGCCAGCAGCCTTGACAGGGAGTTGAGCGAGCAGTACTTC
TRBD1,-,TRBJ1-5,TRBV3-1/TRBV3-2,CASSLGQGALQPQHF,TGTGCCAGCAGCTTGGGACAGGGCGCCCTCCAGCCCCAGCATTTT
-,-,TRBJ2-3,TRBV15,CATSSDRSVSTDTQYF,TGTGCCACCAGCAGCGACAGGTCCGTTTCCACAGATACGCAGTATTTT
TRBD1,-,TRBJ2-1,TRBV19,CASSSTGGSYNEQFF,TGTGCCAGTAGTTCGACAGGGGGCTCCTACAATGAGCAGTTCTTC
TRBD2,-,TRBJ2-3,TRBV10-3,CAISGSGRETQYF,TGTGCCATCAGTGGTTCAGGGAGGGAGACGCAGTATTTT
TRBD1,-,TRBJ1-1,TRBV10-3,CAISVDRGVGNTEAFF,TGTGCCATCAGTGTGGACAGGGGAGTGGGGAACACTGAAGCTTTCTTT
TRBD2,-,TRBJ2-1,TRBV7-2,CASSLGGLEDEQFF,TGTGCCAGCAGCTTAGGAGGACTAGAGGATGAGCAGTTCTTC
TRBD2,-,TRBJ2-3,TRBV9,CASSVAGGQYTDTQYF,TGTGCCAGCAGCGTAGCGGGAGGCCAATACACAGATACGCAGTATTTT
TRBD1,-,TRBJ1-1,TRBV6-5,CASSYLGQGSTEAFF,TGTGCCAGCAGTTACTTGGGACAGGGATCCACTGAAGCTTTCTTT
-,-,TRBJ2-5,TRBV10-2,CASSENRETQYF,TGCGCCAGCAGTGAGAATCGAGAGACCCAGTACTTC
-,once,TRBJ2-1,TRBV28,CASRQRQPQLYNEQFF,TGTGCCAGCAGACAAAGACAGCCTCAGTTGTACAATGAGCAGTTCTTC
-,-,TRBJ2-7,TRBV2,CASSLEGGQKNYEQYF,TGTGCCAGCAGTCTAGAGGGGGGACAGAAAAACTACGAGCAGTACTTC
TRBD1,few,TRBJ1-1,TRBV5-6,CASRPGTGGGTEAFF,TGTGCCAGCAGGCCCGGGACAGGGGGAGGGACTGAAGCTTTCTTT
-,-,TRBJ2-7,TRBV7-2,CASSLSRQGHEQYF,TGTGCCAGCAGCTTATCACGCCAGGGCCACGAGCAGTACTTC
TRBD1,once,TRBJ1-1,TRBV2,CASSEENRAGGLTEAFF,TGTGCCAGCAGTGAAGAAAATAGGGCAGGGGGCCTCACTGAAGCTTTCTTT
TRBD2,-,TRBJ2-7,TRBV3-1/TRBV3-2,CASSQDYSGGRREQYF,TGTGCCAGCAGCCAAGATTACAGCGGGGGGCGGCGGGAGCAGTACTTC
-,-,TRBJ2-7,TRBV28,CASNAGIGEQYF,TGTGCCAGCAACGCAGGTATCGGCGAGCAGTACTTC
TRBD1,-,TRBJ1-3,TRBV10-3,CAISAKDRVLSGNTIYF,TGTGCCATCAGTGCGAAAGACAGGGTTCTCTCTGGAAACACCATATATTTT
TRBD1,-,TRBJ1-4,TRBV7-9,CASSPGQENEKLFF,TGTGCCAGCAGCCCGGGACAGGAGAATGAAAAACTGTTTTTT
TRBD2,-,TRBJ2-5,TRBV19,CASSMGGVPGTKQETQYF,TGTGCCAGTAGTATGGGGGGGGTCCCAGGGACCAAACAAGAGACCCAGTACTTC
-,-,TRBJ1-1,TRBV15,CATSPPRSEAFF,TGTGCCACCAGCCCGCCCAGGTCTGAAGCTTTCTTT